The present TCR beta chain was sequenced within a study of molecular identifiers for immune sequencing clone quantification. On the study more broadly: Five portions were made in replicates from RNA of roughly 20,000 or 100,000 naive CD8 cells, and four underwent sequencing.

This clonotype occurred a few times. Its matching antigen is unknown. Overall study findings and caveats: Among effectors, clones above 20 RNA copies held over 98% of molecules; among naive cells, under 1%.

The CD8+CD4-CCR7+CD45RA+ phenotype defined the sorted naive CD8 T cells. V lost 0 bases and J 0 bases, leaving 10 bases between the germline ends. This CDR3 is 15 amino acids long. Germline CDR1 and CDR2: GTSNPN and SVGIG (reference sequence). Libraries of bulk TCR were made by previously described methods (with listed TCR primers). Via MiXCR, TCRdb re-called the PCR reads, giving one row per CDR3 protein. Among 300,000 to 400,000 distinct CDR3 sequences, 20% to 25% were seen once, and the ten largest hold approximately 0.8%. The rearrangement joins TRBV30 to TRBJ2-3, with D perhaps TRBD2 (5 bases). Sequencing was performed on naive CD8+ T cells from blood, with Jurkat cell RNA spiked in. Subset reported: FACS-sorted CD8+CD4-CCR7+CD45RA+ naive T cells. This receptor was identified in a human donor in good health. Some libraries in this study had Jurkat cell RNA spiked in. The CDR3 DNA reads as TGTGCCTGGAGTGTAGGGAGCCGGAGCACAGATACGCAGTATTTT. The encoded protein is CAWSVGSRSTDTQYF.